These 4 T cell receptor beta chains were all obtained from the same sample, sequenced in a study of T-cell memory formation after mild COVID-19. MiXCR, applied by TCRdb to the 5' RACE reads, yields one record per CDR3 protein. The sample holds tens of thousands of distinct CDR3 sequences, roughly 12% seen once. Material for sequencing was PBMCs or a T cell subset sorted from them (not recorded which). These receptors came from a man aged 18 to 35 who had mild COVID-19 (a few samples of this study predate the infection). Cell type and time point are not known.

There are many counts of this clonotype. This sequence joins TRBV4-2 and TRBJ2-3, with 9 bases identical to TRBD1. Germline loops: CDR1 LGHNA, CDR2 YNFKEQ. J was trimmed by 0 bases and V by 5 bases; bases with no gene match: 6. This CDR3 is built from 16 residues. DNA of the CDR3: TGTGCCAGCAGCGGACAGGGGAGAGGTAGCACAGATACGCAGTATTTT. It yields the protein CASSGQGRGSTDTQYF.

This chain joins TRBV5-1 and TRBJ2-1, with 7 bases matching TRBD1. This CDR3 spans 14 amino acids. The V segment lost 2 bases and the J segment 7 bases; nucleotides outside the gene matches: 6. Germline loops: CDR1 SGHRS, CDR2 YFSETQ. In DNA, the CDR3 is TGCGCCAGCAGCTTCCTGACAGGGATGAATGAGCAGTTCTTC. It codes for CASSFLTGMNEQFF.

This clonotype was observed a few times. The chain is built from TRBV6-2 or TRBV6-3 and TRBJ2-1; 11 bases fit TRBD2. This CDR3 contains 14 residues. V dropped 6 bases and J dropped 12; count of bases not matched to a gene: 10. CDR1 MNHEY and CDR2 SVGEGT come from the germline V gene. The CDR3 DNA reads TGTGCCAGCAGCGATAGCGGGGGGGCTGGTCGGCAGTTCTTC. Amino acids: CASSDSGGAGRQFF.

This clonotype was seen a handful of times. The chain has TRBV24-1 and TRBJ1-2, with 7 nucleotides matching TRBD1. J was trimmed by 6 bases and V by 2 bases; bases with no gene match: 2. Germline CDR1 reads KGHDR; CDR2 reads SFDVKD. The CDR3 is made up of 13 amino acids. In nucleotides, the CDR3 is TGTGCCACCAGTGATTCAACAGGGGATGGCTACACCTTC. This codes for CATSDSTGDGYTF.